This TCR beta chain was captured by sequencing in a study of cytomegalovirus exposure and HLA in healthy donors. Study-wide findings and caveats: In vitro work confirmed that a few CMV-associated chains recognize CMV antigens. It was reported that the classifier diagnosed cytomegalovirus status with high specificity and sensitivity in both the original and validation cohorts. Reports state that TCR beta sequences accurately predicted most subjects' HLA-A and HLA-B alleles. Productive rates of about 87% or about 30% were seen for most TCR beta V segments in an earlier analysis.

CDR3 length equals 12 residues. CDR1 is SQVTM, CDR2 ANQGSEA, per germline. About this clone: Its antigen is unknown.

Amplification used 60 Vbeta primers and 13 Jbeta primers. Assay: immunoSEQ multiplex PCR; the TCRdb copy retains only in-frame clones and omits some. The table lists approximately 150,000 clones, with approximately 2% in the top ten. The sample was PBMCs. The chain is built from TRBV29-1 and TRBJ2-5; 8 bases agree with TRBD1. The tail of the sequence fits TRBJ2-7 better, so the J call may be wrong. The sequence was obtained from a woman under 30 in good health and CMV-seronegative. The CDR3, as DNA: TGCAGCGCTAGACAGGGGACCAACGAGCAGTACTTC. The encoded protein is CSARQGTNEQYF.